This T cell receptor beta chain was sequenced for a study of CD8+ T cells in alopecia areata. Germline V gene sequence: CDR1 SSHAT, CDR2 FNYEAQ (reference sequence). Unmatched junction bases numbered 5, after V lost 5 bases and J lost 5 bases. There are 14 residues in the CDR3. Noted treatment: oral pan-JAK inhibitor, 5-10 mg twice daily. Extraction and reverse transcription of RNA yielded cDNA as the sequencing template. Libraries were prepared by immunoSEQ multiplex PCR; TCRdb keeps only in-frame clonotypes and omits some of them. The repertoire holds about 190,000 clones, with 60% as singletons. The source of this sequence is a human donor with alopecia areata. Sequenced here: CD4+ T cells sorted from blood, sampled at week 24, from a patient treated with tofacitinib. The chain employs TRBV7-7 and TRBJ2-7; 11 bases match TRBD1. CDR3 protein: CASSPGQGGDEQYF. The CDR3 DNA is TGTGCCAGCAGCCCGGGACAGGGGGGGGACGAGCAGTACTTC. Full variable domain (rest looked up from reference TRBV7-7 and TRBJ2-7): GAGVSQSPRYKVTKRGQDVTLRCDPISSHATLYWYQQALGQGPEFLTYFNYEAQPDKSGLPSDRFSAERPEGSISTLTIQRTEQRDSAMYRCASSPGQGGDEQYFGPGTRLTVT.